This T cell receptor (beta chain) came from a study of blood T cell repertoires in COVID-19. The V gene's germline CDR1 is GTSNPN and CDR2 SVGIG (reference sequence). The CDR3 consists of 12 residues. The V end was cut by 2 bases, the J end by 10 bases, with 9 bases between. Sequenced by immunoSEQ multiplex PCR; TCRdb stores in-frame clones only, minus some. Among approximately 290,000 clones listed, just over 90% were seen once. This receptor was taken from a woman younger than 45 with COVID-19, enrolled during active disease. This chain joins TRBV30 and TRBJ1-6; D not resolved. Specimen: peripheral blood. The CDR3 region is CAWSSGESPLHF. The DNA for the CDR3 is TGTGCCTGGAGTAGTGGGGAGTCACCCCTCCACTTT.